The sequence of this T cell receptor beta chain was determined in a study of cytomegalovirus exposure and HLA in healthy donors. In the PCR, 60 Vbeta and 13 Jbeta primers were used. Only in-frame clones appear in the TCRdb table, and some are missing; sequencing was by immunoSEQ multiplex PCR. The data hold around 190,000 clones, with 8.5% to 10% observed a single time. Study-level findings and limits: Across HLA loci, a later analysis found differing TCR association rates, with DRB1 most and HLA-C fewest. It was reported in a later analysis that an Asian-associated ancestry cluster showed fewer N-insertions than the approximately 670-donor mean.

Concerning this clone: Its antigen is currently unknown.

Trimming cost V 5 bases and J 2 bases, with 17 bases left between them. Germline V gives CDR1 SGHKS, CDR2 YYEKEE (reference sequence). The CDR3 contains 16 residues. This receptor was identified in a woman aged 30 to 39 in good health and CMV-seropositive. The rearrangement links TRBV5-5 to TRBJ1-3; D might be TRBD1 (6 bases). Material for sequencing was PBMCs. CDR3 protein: CASSHTGYQTGNTIYF. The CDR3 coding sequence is TGTGCCAGCAGTCATACAGGGTACCAAACTGGAAACACCATATATTTT.